Here is one TCR beta chain with its context. What this receptor recognizes is not known. No qualities accompany the bases; no much larger clone lies one base away. These data are taken from a study of blood T cell repertoires in COVID-19 (dated by TCRdb to 2018 to 2020). About the full investigation: Samples from collaborators originated in the United States, Italy and Spain and spanned both the acute and convalescent phases of COVID-19. The material from the prospective study consisted of cDNA or gDNA derived from T cells, B-cell-depleted T cells, or PBMCs. Deeply sampled blood TCRbeta repertoires from subjects exposed to, actively infected with, or recovered from COVID-19 were included in the dataset. A freely available public database, intended as a resource for researchers studying the immune response to SARS-CoV-2, is where the repertoires were released. Samples came from the ongoing ImmuneRACE study (first 160 participants) plus 1,254 subjects from 6 global collaborators. A de-identified subject ID, COVID-19 status, age in years and sex were almost always included in the sample metadata. Where available, HLA class I and class II types were taken from metadata supplied by the sample provider and were not determined by assay-based typing.

CDR1 and CDR2 (SGHNT, YENEEA) derive from the germline V gene. Trimming takes 11 bases from V and 0 bases from J, and the germline ends sit 26 bases apart. The CDR3 starts with the cysteine, ends with the phenylalanine, and has 18 residues. Kept here is only the CDR3 DNA, which spans 54 bases and is read in frame from base 1. Overall study results and their limits: The amount of clinical and demographic metadata varied by source and participant and was provided uncurated.

Collaborating institutions collected whole blood in K2EDTA tubes following their own protocols. For TCRbeta analysis, collaborators shipped samples in one of three forms: frozen whole blood, isolated PBMCs, or DNA extracted from either of those sample types. TCRbeta CDR3 regions were amplified from genomic DNA by means of the immunoSEQ Assay, a bias-controlled multiplex PCR. From the authors' description of their analysis: Nucleated cell counts per sample were estimated from amplification of reference gene primers within the assay. To quantify the absolute abundance of each unique TCRbeta CDR3 rearrangement, sequence reads were collapsed and filtered. For each sample, productive Simpson clonality was calculated as the square root of Simpson's diversity index across productive rearrangements. TCRdb carries this immuneACCESS record with in-frame sequences only. Its versions omit some clonotypes, under half of them owing to an unresolved V gene in the studies checked, with the rest unexplained. The V and J calls and clone size were taken over from that table, and D and trimming were inferred from the DNA. The sample contains hundreds of thousands of clones, 75% to 85% of them found a single time. The ten top clones hold 7.4% of the sample.

The receptor chain draws on TRBV11-3 and TRBJ1-5; TRBD1 might be the D gene, on 5 matching bases. Sequenced: peripheral blood. This clonotype originated in a woman between 45 and 65 years old with acute or convalescent COVID-19. The sequenced DNA: TGTGCCCCTACGGGCGGGGCAATTCTTAATTATAGCAATCAGCCCCAGCATTTT. The translation is CAPTGGAILNYSNQPQHF.